Listed below are T cell receptor beta chains from one sample, sequenced in a study of human T cells and chemical hapten exposure. TCRdb reanalysed the 5' RACE reads using MiXCR and keeps one entry per CDR3 protein. This sample yields tens of thousands of distinct CDR3 sequences, of which about 16% are seen a single time; under 7.5% belongs to the top ten. The receptors come from a female donor in good health. Each CDR3 is given with its conserved first and last residue. The D gene is left open where the match is weak. A row's size may be missing; if present it is once, few, many or a size class.

V	D	J	size	CDR3	DNA
TRBV6-6	TRBD1	TRBJ1-5	few	CASSYSDRARYSNQPQHF	TGTGCCAGCAGTTACTCGGACAGGGCTCGTTATAGCAATCAGCCCCAGCATTTT
TRBV18	TRBD1	TRBJ2-7	NA	CASSRGQAYEQYF	TGTGCCAGCTCACGTGGACAGGCCTACGAGCAGTACTTC
TRBV29-1	TRBD1	TRBJ1-1	few	CSVEAQGVSWTEAFF	TGCAGCGTTGAGGCACAGGGGGTAAGCTGGACTGAAGCTTTCTTT
TRBV5-1	TRBD2	TRBJ2-1	few	CASSLVLAGGNNEQFF	TGCGCCAGCAGCTTGGTGCTAGCGGGGGGAAACAATGAGCAGTTCTTC
TRBV12-3/TRBV12-4	NA	TRBJ2-1	few	CASSLAGGPGSRSYNEQFF	TGTGCCAGCAGTTTAGCGGGGGGGCCTGGGAGTAGGTCCTACAATGAGCAGTTCTTC
TRBV5-6	NA	TRBJ2-3	NA	CASSPTSSDTQYF	TGTGCCAGCAGTCCGACCTCCTCAGATACGCAGTATTTT
TRBV7-2	NA	TRBJ1-1	NA	CASSLHAVTLEAFF	TGTGCCAGCAGCTTACACGCAGTTACGCTGGAAGCTTTCTTT
TRBV5-1	TRBD2	TRBJ2-3	few	CASSPGTNTADTQYF	TGCGCCAGCAGCCCAGGGACTAACACAGCCGATACGCAGTATTTT
TRBV28	NA	TRBJ1-5	NA	CASSPFRQGNQPQHF	TGTGCCAGCAGTCCCTTTCGACAGGGCAATCAGCCCCAGCATTTT
TRBV24-1	TRBD1	TRBJ1-5	many	CATSDSRTGRQPQHF	TGTGCCACCAGTGATTCTAGGACAGGGAGGCAGCCCCAGCATTTT
TRBV12-3/TRBV12-4	NA	TRBJ1-3	NA	CASSRGHSGNTIYF	TGTGCCAGCAGCCGAGGGCACTCTGGAAACACCATATATTTT
TRBV28	NA	TRBJ2-7	few	CASSSSPVHWRPYEQYF	TGTGCCAGCAGTTCCTCCCCTGTTCATTGGCGCCCCTACGAGCAGTACTTC
TRBV30	NA	TRBJ1-1	NA	CAWSVLGGNTEAFF	TGTGCCTGGAGTGTACTCGGGGGGAACACTGAAGCTTTCTTT
TRBV20-1	TRBD2	TRBJ2-2	NA	CSARGLAYAGELFF	TGCAGTGCTAGGGGACTAGCGTACGCCGGGGAGCTGTTTTTT
TRBV6-1	TRBD1	TRBJ1-2	few	CASSDRTGSNYGYTF	TGTGCCAGCAGTGACAGGACAGGGTCTAACTATGGCTACACCTTC
TRBV6-2/TRBV6-3	NA	TRBJ1-5	few	CASSQTGQPQHF	TGTGCCAGCAGCCAAACAGGGCAGCCCCAGCATTTT
TRBV20-1	TRBD2	TRBJ2-7	few	CSARSLAGDPYEQYF	TGCAGTGCTAGATCCTTAGCGGGGGATCCCTACGAGCAGTACTTC
TRBV27	TRBD1	TRBJ1-5	few	CASSSTGSNQPQHF	TGTGCCAGCAGTTCGACAGGGAGCAATCAGCCCCAGCATTTT
TRBV6-5	NA	TRBJ1-1	NA	CASSYSLRNPRAEAFF	TGTGCCAGCAGTTACTCACTCCGGAATCCCCGGGCCGAAGCTTTCTTT
TRBV6-5	TRBD1	TRBJ2-7	few	CASSQRTGTGTYEQYF	TGTGCCAGCAGTCAAAGAACCGGGACAGGCACCTACGAGCAGTACTTC
TRBV29-1	TRBD2	TRBJ2-5	many	CSVRASGSLMYQETQYF	TGCAGCGTTCGCGCTAGCGGGAGTTTAATGTACCAAGAGACCCAGTACTTC
TRBV2	NA	TRBJ2-1	NA	CASRSGVSYNEQFF	TGTGCCAGCAGGTCAGGGGTCTCCTACAATGAGCAGTTCTTC
TRBV10-3	NA	TRBJ1-2	few	CAISVSRQDLHLRGYTF	TGTGCCATCAGTGTAAGTAGGCAGGATCTCCACCTACGCGGCTACACCTTC
TRBV28	NA	TRBJ1-4	NA	CASSSEGVGAEKLFF	TGTGCCAGCAGTTCCGAGGGGGTTGGCGCAGAAAAACTGTTTTTT
TRBV7-2	NA	TRBJ1-2	NA	CASSWGDTASGYTF	TGTGCCAGCAGCTGGGGGGATACCGCAAGTGGCTACACCTTC
TRBV29-1	TRBD1	TRBJ1-1	NA	CSVGDRANTEAFF	TGCAGCGTTGGGGACAGGGCGAACACTGAAGCTTTCTTT
TRBV28	NA	TRBJ2-5	few	CASSLSPGQETQYF	TGTGCCAGCAGTTTGTCTCCAGGGCAAGAGACCCAGTACTTC
TRBV4-1	TRBD1	TRBJ1-5	few	CASSNRQGDQPQHF	TGCGCCAGCAGCAACAGACAGGGGGATCAGCCCCAGCATTTT
TRBV29-1	NA	TRBJ2-1	NA	CSADRDHNEQFF	TGCAGCGCAGATAGGGACCACAATGAGCAGTTCTTC
TRBV2	NA	TRBJ2-3	many	CASSVGTTDTQYF	TGTGCCAGCAGTGTGGGGACCACAGATACGCAGTATTTT
TRBV20-1	NA	TRBJ2-3	many	CSAVKSTDTQYF	TGCAGTGCCGTTAAAAGCACAGATACGCAGTATTTT
TRBV6-5	NA	TRBJ1-1	few	CASRGHWSSLNTEAFF	TGTGCCAGCCGGGGGCACTGGAGCAGCCTGAACACTGAAGCTTTCTTT
TRBV20-1	NA	TRBJ1-5	NA	CSARPTPGVGQPQHF	TGCAGTGCTAGGCCCACCCCAGGGGTGGGTCAGCCCCAGCATTTT
TRBV12-3/TRBV12-4	NA	TRBJ1-2	many	CASSSRGGYTF	TGTGCCAGCAGCTCCAGGGGCGGCTACACCTTC